This T cell receptor (beta chain) derives from a study of blood T cells in healthy people across ages. The CDR3 has 15 amino acids. The ends were cut back, 1 base at V and 5 bases at J, with 12 bases in the middle. Germline V gives CDR1 SGHVS, CDR2 FNYEAQ. This clonotype was seen only a few times. A J-beta primer mix and a sample-barcoded 5' primer were used in a second PCR of about 6 to 12 cycles. MiXCR, applied by TCRdb to the 5' RACE reads, yields one record per CDR3 protein. The data show about 780,000 distinct CDR3 sequences, about 26% seen once. This sample also belongs to another study, concerning T cells of mothers and their children. From that second work: Mothers yielded over 8.5 million CDR3 reads, children about 3 million each. Related mother-child pairs showed slightly, non-significantly higher overlap than unrelated pairs.

Sample: blood. This clonotype originated in a boy between 10 and 17 years old in good health. The V gene is TRBV7-6, the J gene TRBJ1-5; D is uncertain. CDR3 nucleotide sequence: TGTGCCAGCAGCTTAGGGGTAAACTCTGATCAGCCCCAGCATTTT. It yields the protein CASSLGVNSDQPQHF.